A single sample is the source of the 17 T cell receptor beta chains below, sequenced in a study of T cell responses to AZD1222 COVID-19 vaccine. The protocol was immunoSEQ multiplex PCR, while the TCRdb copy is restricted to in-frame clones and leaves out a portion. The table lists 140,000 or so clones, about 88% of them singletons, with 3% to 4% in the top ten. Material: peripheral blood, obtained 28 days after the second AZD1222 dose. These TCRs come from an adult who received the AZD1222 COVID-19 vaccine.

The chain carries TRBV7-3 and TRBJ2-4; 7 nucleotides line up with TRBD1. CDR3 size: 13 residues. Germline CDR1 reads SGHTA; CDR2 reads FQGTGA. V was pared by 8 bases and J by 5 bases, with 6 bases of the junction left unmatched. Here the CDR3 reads CASATGYENIQYF. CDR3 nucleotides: TGTGCCAGCGCGACAGGGTACGAAAACATTCAGTACTTC.

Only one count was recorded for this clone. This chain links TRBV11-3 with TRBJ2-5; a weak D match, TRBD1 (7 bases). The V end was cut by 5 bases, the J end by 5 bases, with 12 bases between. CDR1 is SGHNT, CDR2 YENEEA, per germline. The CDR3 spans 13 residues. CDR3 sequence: CASSARGDETQYF. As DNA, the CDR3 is TGTGCCAGCAGCGCCAGGGGGGACGAGACCCAGTACTTC. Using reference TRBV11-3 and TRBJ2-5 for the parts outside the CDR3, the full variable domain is EAGVVQSPRYKIIEKKQPVAFWCNPISGHNTLYWYLQNLGQGPELLIRYENEEAVDDSQLPKDRFSAERLKGVDSTLKIQPAELGDSAVYLCASSARGDETQYFGPGTRLLVL.

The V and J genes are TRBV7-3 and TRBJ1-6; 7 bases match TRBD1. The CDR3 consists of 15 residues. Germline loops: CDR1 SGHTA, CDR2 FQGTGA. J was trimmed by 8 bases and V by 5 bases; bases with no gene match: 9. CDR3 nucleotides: TGTGCCAGCAGCGTAATGGGGACAGAAGATTCACCCCTCCACTTT. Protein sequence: CASSVMGTEDSPLHF.

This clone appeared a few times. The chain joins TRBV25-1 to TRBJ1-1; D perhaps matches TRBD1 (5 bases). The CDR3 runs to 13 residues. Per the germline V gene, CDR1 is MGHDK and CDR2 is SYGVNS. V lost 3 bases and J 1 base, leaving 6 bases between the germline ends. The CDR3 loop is CASSETENTEAFF. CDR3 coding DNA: TGTGCCAGCAGTGAGACAGAGAACACTGAAGCTTTCTTT.

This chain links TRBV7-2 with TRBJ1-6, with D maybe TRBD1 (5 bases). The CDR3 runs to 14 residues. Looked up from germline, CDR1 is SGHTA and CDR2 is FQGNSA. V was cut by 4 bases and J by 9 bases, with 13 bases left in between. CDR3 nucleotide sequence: TGTGCCAGCAGCTCGGGGCAACTGGCTTCACCCCTCCACTTT. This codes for CASSSGQLASPLHF.

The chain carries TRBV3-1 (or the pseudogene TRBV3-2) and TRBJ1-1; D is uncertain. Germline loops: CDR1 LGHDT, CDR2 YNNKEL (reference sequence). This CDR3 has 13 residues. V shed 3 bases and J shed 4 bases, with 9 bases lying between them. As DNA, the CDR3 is TGTGCCAGCAGCCAGGGTGTTCTCACTGAAGCTTTCTTT. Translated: CASSQGVLTEAFF.

CDR3 region: CASSPGGGSSYGYTF. The CDR3 nucleotides read TGTGCCAGCAGCCCGGGCGGTGGATCCTCCTATGGCTACACCTTC. This chain uses TRBV7-8 with TRBJ1-2, with D hard to call. CDR1 SGHVS and CDR2 FQNEAQ come from the germline V gene. V was clipped by 5 bases and J by 4 bases, with 17 bases between them. The CDR3 sequence is 15 residues long.

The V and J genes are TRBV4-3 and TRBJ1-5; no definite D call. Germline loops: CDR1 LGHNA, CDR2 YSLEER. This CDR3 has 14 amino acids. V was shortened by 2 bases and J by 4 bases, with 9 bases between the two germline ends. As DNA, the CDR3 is TGCGCCAGCAGCCAACAACGGACGAATCAGCCCCAGCATTTT. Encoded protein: CASSQQRTNQPQHF.

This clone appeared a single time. CDR3 sequence: CAWSPGQGGETQYF. CDR3 nucleotide sequence: TGTGCCTGGAGTCCCGGACAGGGAGGGGAGACCCAGTACTTC. The chain carries TRBV30 and TRBJ2-5; a weak D match, TRBD1 (8 bases). The CDR3 covers 14 residues. Between the trimmed V and J ends, which lost 2 bases and 5 bases, there was a span of 15 bases. The germline V gene encodes CDR1 GTSNPN and CDR2 SVGIG (reference sequence).

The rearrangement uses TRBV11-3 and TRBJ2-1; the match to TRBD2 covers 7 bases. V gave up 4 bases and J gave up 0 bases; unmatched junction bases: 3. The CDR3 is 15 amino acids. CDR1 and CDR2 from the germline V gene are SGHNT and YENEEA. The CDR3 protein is CASSYGGGSYNEQFF. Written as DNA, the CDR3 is TGTGCCAGCAGCTATGGGGGGGGCTCCTACAATGAGCAGTTCTTC.

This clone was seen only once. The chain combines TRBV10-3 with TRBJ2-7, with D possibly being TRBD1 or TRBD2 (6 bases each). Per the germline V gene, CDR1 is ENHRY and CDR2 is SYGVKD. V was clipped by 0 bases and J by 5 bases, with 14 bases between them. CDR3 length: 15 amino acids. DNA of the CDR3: TGTGCCATCAGTGAGTCGAAGGCAAGGGGGGACGAGCAGTACTTC. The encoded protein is CAISESKARGDEQYF.

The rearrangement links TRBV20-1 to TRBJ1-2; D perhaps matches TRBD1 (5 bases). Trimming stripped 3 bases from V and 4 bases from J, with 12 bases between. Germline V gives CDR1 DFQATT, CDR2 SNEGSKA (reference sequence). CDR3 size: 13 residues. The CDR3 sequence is CSASPRVPYGYTF. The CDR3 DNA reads TGCAGTGCTAGTCCCAGGGTCCCCTATGGCTACACCTTC.

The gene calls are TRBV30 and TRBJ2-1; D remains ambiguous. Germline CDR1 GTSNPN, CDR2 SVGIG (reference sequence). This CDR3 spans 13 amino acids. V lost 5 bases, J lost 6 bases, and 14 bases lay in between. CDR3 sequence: CAWVVPGSNEQFF. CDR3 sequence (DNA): TGTGCCTGGGTAGTCCCGGGCTCCAATGAGCAGTTCTTC.

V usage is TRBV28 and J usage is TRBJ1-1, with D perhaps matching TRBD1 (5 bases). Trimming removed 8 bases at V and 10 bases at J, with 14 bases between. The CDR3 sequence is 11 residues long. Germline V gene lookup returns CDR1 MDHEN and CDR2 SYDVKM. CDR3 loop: CASAGFYLAFF. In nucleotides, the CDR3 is TGTGCCAGCGCAGGGTTTTACTTAGCTTTCTTT.

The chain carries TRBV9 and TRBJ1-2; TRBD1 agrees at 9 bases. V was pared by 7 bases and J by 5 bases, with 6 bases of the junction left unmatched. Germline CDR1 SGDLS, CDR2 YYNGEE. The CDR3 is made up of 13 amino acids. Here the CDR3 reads CASYRDRAYGYTF. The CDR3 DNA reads TGTGCCAGCTACAGGGACAGGGCTTATGGCTACACCTTC.

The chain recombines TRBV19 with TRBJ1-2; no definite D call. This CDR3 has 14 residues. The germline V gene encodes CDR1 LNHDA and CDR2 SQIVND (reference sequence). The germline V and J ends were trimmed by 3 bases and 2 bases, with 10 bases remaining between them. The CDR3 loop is CASSISGENYGYTF. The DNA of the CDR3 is TGTGCCAGTAGTATTTCAGGCGAAAACTATGGCTACACCTTC.

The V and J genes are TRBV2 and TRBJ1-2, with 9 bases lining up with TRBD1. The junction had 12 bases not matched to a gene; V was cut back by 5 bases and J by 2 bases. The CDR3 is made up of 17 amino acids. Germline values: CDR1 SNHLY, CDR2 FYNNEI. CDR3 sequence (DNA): TGTGCCAGCAGTAAAACCGGGACAGGGCAGTTAAACTATGGCTACACCTTC. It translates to CASSKTGTGQLNYGYTF.